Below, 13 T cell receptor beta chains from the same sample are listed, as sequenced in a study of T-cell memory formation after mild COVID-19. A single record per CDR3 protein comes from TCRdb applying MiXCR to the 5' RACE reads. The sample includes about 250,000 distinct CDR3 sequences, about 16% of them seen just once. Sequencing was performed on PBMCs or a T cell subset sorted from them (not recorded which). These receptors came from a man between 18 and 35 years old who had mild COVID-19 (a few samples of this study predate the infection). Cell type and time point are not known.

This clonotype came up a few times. The CDR3 loop is CASRGGRQETQYF. The CDR3 coding sequence is TGCGCCAGCAGGGGCGGGCGGCAAGAGACCCAGTACTTC. The chain carries TRBV5-1 and TRBJ2-5; possible D gene TRBD2, 5 bases. Germline lookup yields CDR1 SGHRS and CDR2 YFSETQ. Trimming cost V 5 bases and J 2 bases, with 10 bases left between them. The CDR3 is 13 residues long.

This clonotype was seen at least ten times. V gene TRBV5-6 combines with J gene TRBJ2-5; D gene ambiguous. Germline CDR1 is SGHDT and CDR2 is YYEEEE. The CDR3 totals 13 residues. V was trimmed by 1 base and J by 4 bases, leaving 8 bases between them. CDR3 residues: CASSLRLGETQYF. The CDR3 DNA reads TGTGCCAGCAGCTTGCGATTGGGAGAGACCCAGTACTTC.

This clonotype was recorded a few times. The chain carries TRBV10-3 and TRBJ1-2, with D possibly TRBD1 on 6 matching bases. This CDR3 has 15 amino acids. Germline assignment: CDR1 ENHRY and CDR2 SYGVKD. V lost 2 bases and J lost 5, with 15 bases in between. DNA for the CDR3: TGTGCCATCAGTGAGCCGTCGGGGGGCTCATATGGCTACACCTTC. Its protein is CAISEPSGGSYGYTF.

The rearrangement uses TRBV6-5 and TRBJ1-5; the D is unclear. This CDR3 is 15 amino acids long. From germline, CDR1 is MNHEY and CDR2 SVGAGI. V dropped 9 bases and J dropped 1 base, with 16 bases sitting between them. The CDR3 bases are TGTGCCAGTCGTCCTACATACACGAGCAATCAGCCCCAGCATTTT. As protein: CASRPTYTSNQPQHF.

CDR3 nucleotides: TGTGCCAGCAGGAGGACAGGGAGGAATTCACCCCTCCACTTT. It specifies CASRRTGRNSPLHF. V usage is TRBV6-5 and J usage is TRBJ1-6; TRBD1 matches 8 bases. Unmatched junction bases numbered 5, after V lost 6 bases and J lost 7 bases. Germline V gene sequence: CDR1 MNHEY, CDR2 SVGAGI. This CDR3 comprises 14 residues.

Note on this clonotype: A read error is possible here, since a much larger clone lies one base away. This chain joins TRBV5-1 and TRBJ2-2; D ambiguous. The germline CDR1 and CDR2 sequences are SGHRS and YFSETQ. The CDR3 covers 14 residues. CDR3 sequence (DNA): TGCGCCTGCAGCTTATTGCAGGACACCGGGGAGCTGTTTTTT. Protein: CACSLLQDTGELFF.

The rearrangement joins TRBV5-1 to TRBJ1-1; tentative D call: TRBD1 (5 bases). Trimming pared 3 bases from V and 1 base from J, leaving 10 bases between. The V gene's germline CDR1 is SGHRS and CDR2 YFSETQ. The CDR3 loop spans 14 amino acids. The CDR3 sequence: CASSWLTGNTEAFF. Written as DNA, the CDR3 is TGCGCCAGCAGCTGGCTCACAGGGAACACTGAAGCTTTCTTT.

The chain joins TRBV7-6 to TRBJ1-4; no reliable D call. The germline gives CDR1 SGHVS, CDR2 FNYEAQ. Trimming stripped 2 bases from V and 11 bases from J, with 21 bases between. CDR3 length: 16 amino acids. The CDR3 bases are TGTGCCAGCAGCTTATCCGGGGAAACGTACGCGAGCAAACTGTTTTTT. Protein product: CASSLSGETYASKLFF.

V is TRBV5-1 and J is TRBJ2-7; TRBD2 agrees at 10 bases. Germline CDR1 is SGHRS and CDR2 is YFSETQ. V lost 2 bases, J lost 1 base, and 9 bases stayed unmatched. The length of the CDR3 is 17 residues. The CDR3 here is CASSLSGGTSVSYEQYF. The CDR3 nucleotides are TGCGCCAGCAGCTTAAGTGGAGGGACTAGCGTTTCCTACGAGCAGTACTTC.

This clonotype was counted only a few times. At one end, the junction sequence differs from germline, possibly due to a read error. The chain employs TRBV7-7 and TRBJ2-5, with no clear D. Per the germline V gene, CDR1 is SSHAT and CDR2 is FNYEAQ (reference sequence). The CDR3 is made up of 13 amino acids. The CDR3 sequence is CASSLESRETQYF. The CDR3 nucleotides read TGTGCTAGCAGCTTAGAATCTAGGGAGACCCAGTACTTC.

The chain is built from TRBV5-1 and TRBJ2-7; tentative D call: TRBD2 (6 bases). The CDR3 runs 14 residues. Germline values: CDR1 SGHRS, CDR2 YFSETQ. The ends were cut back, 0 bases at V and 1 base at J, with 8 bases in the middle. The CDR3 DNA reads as TGCGCCAGCAGCTTGGAGGGGAGGTCCTACGAGCAGTACTTC. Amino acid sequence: CASSLEGRSYEQYF. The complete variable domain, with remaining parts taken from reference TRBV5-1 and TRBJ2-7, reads KAGVTQTPRYLIKTRGQQVTLSCSPISGHRSVSWYQQTPGQGLQFLFEYFSETQRNKGNFPGRFSGRQFSNSRSEMNVSTLELGDSALYLCASSLEGRSYEQYFGPGTRLTVT.

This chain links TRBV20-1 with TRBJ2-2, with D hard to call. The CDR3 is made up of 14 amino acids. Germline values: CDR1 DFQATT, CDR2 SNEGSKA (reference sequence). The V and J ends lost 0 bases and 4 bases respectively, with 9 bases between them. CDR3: CSARDQHGTGELFF. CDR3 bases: TGCAGTGCTAGAGATCAGCATGGCACCGGGGAGCTGTTTTTT.

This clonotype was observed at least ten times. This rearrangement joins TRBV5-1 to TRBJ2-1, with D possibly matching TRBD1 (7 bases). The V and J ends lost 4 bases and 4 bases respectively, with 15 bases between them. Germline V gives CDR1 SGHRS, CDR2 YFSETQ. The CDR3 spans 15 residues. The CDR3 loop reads CASSPQGGQYNEQFF. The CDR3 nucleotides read TGCGCCAGCAGCCCCCAGGGGGGTCAGTACAATGAGCAGTTCTTC.